The TCR beta chain under discussion was sequenced for a study of blood T cell repertoires in COVID-19. Study background: Samples taken during acute and convalescent COVID-19 were collected in the United States, Italy and Spain. Nucleic acid was either cDNA or gDNA, and it came from T cells, B-cell-depleted T cells, or PBMCs.

This CDR3 contains 10 residues. Germline V gene data show CDR1 as MNHEY and CDR2 as SVGAGI. Trimming at V came to 6 bases and at J to 12 bases, leaving 1 base not matched to a gene. The authors' processing: For nucleated cells, counts were estimated from reference gene primer amplification. Data came from immunoSEQ multiplex PCR; TCRdb stores just in-frame clones and leaves some out. V, J and clone size derive from that table, while D and trimming were established from the DNA sequence. The table shows more than 150,000 clones, with around 90% occurring only once. V gene TRBV6-5 combines with J gene TRBJ2-5; 10 nucleotides agree with TRBD2. The TCR was taken from a man in his forties with acute or convalescent COVID-19. The material sequenced was peripheral blood. The CDR3: CASRGTSEYF. The CDR3 DNA reads TGTGCCAGCAGAGGGACTAGCGAGTACTTC.